This T cell receptor beta chain was sequenced in a study of CDR3 diversity in severe acne. Within the sample, this clonotype is medium-sized. TCRdb used MiXCR to reprocess the PCR reads, holding one entry per CDR3 protein. The profile covers some 85,000 distinct CDR3 sequences, with about half appearing a single time and around 10% taken by the ten largest. The germline V gene encodes CDR1 LGHNA and CDR2 YNFKEQ. The CDR3 is 15 residues long. After removal of 1 base from V and 2 bases from J, the junction contained 5 bases not matched to a gene. The chain has TRBV4-2 and TRBJ2-7, with TRBD2 matching 7 bases. Sequenced: blood. The sequence was obtained from a male donor with severe acne vulgaris. The CDR3 protein is CASSQGPGGPYEQYF. CDR3 in DNA: TGTGCCAGCAGCCAAGGTCCGGGAGGACCCTACGAGCAGTACTTC.